A single TCR beta chain is shown here with its context. The data stem from a study of T cell changes during pregnancy in multiple sclerosis. Clones were read by immunoSEQ multiplex PCR, and TCRdb kept only the in-frame ones, dropping some. This table holds some 61,000 clones, about 89% found once. The CDR3 runs 12 residues. The V gene end was trimmed by 10 bases and the J gene end by 6 bases; junction bases not matched to a gene: 6. The germline CDR1 and CDR2 sequences are ENHRY and SYGVKD. The V and J genes are TRBV10-3 and TRBJ2-7; the match to TRBD1 covers 10 bases. The specimen was peripheral blood, collected in the second trimester of pregnancy. The sequence came from a female donor with multiple sclerosis, enrolled in a pregnancy study. The CDR3 DNA reads TGTGCCACCGGGACAGGGGAGGGCGAGCAGTACTTC. Translation: CATGTGEGEQYF.